This TCR beta chain was profiled in a study of T-cell memory formation after mild COVID-19. At the level of the study: The TCR clusters were mostly specific to one donor.

This clonotype was counted only a few times. Its antigen is currently unknown. Study results and limitations: Researchers found some responding clones in pre-infection memory, a sign that cross-reactive memory joined. Whether day 37 second-wave clones are SARS-CoV-2-specific was not confirmed.

Researchers used 5'RACE with constant-segment primers to make TCR alpha and TCR beta cDNA libraries that carry sample barcodes and UMIs. TCRdb re-called the 5' RACE reads through MiXCR, storing one row per CDR3 protein. The table includes about 540,000 distinct CDR3 sequences, about a fifth detected once. The ends lost 2 bases at V and 8 bases at J; junction bases unmatched: 2. The CDR3 consists of 14 residues. CDR1 is KGHDR, CDR2 SFDVKD, per germline. This rearrangement joins TRBV24-1 to TRBJ2-1; 10 bases align to TRBD1. The sample was PBMCs or a T cell subset sorted from them (not recorded which). The TCR was taken from an adult woman who had mild COVID-19 (a few samples of this study predate the infection). Cell type and time point are not known. The CDR3 DNA sequence: TGTGCCACCAGTGATTACGGGACAGGGGATGAGCAGTTCTTC. This encodes CATSDYGTGDEQFF.